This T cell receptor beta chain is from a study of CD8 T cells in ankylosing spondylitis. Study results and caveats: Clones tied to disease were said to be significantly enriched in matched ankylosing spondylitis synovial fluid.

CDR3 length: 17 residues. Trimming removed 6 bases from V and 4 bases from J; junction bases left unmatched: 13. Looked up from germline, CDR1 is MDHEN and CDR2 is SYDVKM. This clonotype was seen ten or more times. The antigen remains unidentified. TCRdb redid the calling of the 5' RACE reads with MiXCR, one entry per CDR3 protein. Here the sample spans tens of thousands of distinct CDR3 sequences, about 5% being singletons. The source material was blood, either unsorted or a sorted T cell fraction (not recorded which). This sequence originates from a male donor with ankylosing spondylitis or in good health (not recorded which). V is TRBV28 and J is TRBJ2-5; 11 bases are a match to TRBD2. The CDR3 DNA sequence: TGTGCCAGCAGCTCCCAACCCCCGGGACTAGCGGTAGAGACCCAGTACTTC. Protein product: CASSSQPPGLAVETQYF.